Only a few counts were recorded for the clone carrying this T cell receptor beta chain. Per the study methods: Nucleated cell number was recorded as an estimate derived from reference gene primer amplification. Method: immunoSEQ multiplex PCR; TCRdb's copy keeps in-frame clones and lacks some. V, J and clone size derive from that table, while D and trimming were established from the DNA sequence. The sample has 150,000 or so clones, roughly 93% seen once; the top ten hold about 5%. This sample stems from a study of blood T cell repertoires in COVID-19. At the level of the study: Sites across the United States, Italy and Spain contributed samples from acute and convalescent COVID-19. The cDNA or gDNA used as material had been derived from T cells, B-cell-depleted T cells, or PBMCs.

The germline V gene encodes CDR1 SGHAT and CDR2 FQNNGV. Trimming left V 3 bases short and J 4 bases short, with 13 bases between. The length of the CDR3 is 15 residues. The sample consisted of peripheral blood. The gene calls are TRBV11-2 and TRBJ2-1, with a weak D call TRBD1 (6 bases). This TCR was sampled from a woman between 45 and 60 years old with acute or convalescent COVID-19. The CDR3 loop is CASSLGASRYNEQFF. The DNA for the CDR3 is TGTGCCAGCAGCTTGGGGGCTAGTAGGTACAATGAGCAGTTCTTC. Supplemented by reference TRBV11-2 and TRBJ2-1, the full variable domain reads EAGVAQSPRYKIIEKRQSVAFWCNPISGHATLYWYQQILGQGPKLLIQFQNNGVVDDSQLPKDRFSAERLKGVDSTLKIQPAKLEDSAVYLCASSLGASRYNEQFFGPGTRLTVL.